This T cell receptor beta chain was found in a study of response to subunit inactivated influenza vaccine (dated by TCRdb to about 2018). Notes on the research overall: To follow how T cells responded to a trivalent subunit inactivated influenza vaccine, the researchers relied on deep quantitative profiling of the T cell receptor repertoire. General study outcomes and caveats: According to the authors, only a limited number of new T cells may be recruited by each seasonal influenza vaccination.

Preparation of the library involved RT-PCR. For sequencing, an Illumina HiSeq 2500 was employed. TCRdb reprocessing: public reads trimmed at Q25 with fastp, clones called with MiXCR, in-frame beta chains kept. Entries are consolidated by CDR3 protein sequence, retaining the most common genes and DNA. This sample comprises about 300,000 distinct CDR3 sequences, roughly 20% of them detected only once. Jointly, the top ten make up 10% of the sample. Ten or more counts support this clonotype. What antigen it recognizes has not been identified. The sample holds no much larger clone one base away, and base qualities are not on file. From the cysteine through the phenylalanine, the CDR3 covers 14 amino acids. Here the CDR3 DNA is all that survives: 42 bases in frame from base 1. At the junction V is shortened by 2 bases and J by 3 bases, with 10 bases in between. CDR1 and CDR2 are read off the germline V gene as MGHRA and YSYEKL.

The chain is encoded by TRBV4-1 joined to TRBJ1-1; 6 matching bases give a weak D call of TRBD1. The sample here was PBMCs from blood, taken roughly 20 months after vaccination. The clonotype originates from a man aged 45 to 70 who received an inactivated influenza vaccine. Donor details come from another sample of the same person, matched by shared clones. The nucleotide sequence reads as follows: TGCGCCAGCAGCCAAAAGACAGGCTACACTGAAGCTTTCTTT. It codes for CASSQKTGYTEAFF.